The 23 T cell receptor beta chains given below trace back to one sample, sequenced in a study of cytomegalovirus exposure and HLA in healthy donors (TCRdb year 2017). Libraries were constructed by the immunoSEQ multiplex PCR assay. For the multiplex PCR, a mixture combining 60 forward primers for TCR Vbeta segments and 13 reverse primers for TCR Jbeta segments was used. In TCRdb, the immuneACCESS table is reduced to in-frame sequences with V and J assigned. These tables do not hold every clone; where another copy was compared, an unresolved V gene accounts for under half, and the others remain unexplained. Within this sample are roughly 200,000 clones, with approximately 70% of them counted one time only. Less than 3% of the sample is in the top ten clones. The sample taken for sequencing was PBMCs. These receptors originate from a man between 40 and 49 years old in good health and CMV-seropositive.

The chain recombines TRBV5-1 with TRBJ1-1, with TRBD1 as a possible D gene (6 bases). The V and J ends lost 4 bases and 4 bases respectively, with 17 bases between them. The V gene's germline CDR1 is SGHRS and CDR2 YFSETQ. The CDR3 is made up of 15 amino acids. CDR3 sequence: CASSLEQGWGTEAFF. The CDR3 DNA reads TGCGCCAGCAGCCTAGAACAGGGATGGGGCACTGAAGCTTTCTTT. Supplemented by reference TRBV5-1 and TRBJ1-1, the full variable domain reads KAGVTQTPRYLIKTRGQQVTLSCSPISGHRSVSWYQQTPGQGLQFLFEYFSETQRNKGNFPGRFSGRQFSNSRSEMNVSTLELGDSALYLCASSLEQGWGTEAFFGQGTRLTVV.

This chain links TRBV19 with TRBJ2-3; 10 nucleotides match TRBD2. The CDR3 loop spans 16 amino acids. V gave up 5 bases and J gave up 5 bases; unmatched junction bases: 10. Germline assignment: CDR1 LNHDA and CDR2 SQIVND (reference sequence). CDR3 bases: TGTGCCAGTAGTTTGCGTGCTAGCGGGGGTGAAGATACGCAGTATTTT. Its translation: CASSLRASGGEDTQYF.

This clone has a handful of counts. The V call is TRBV7-2, the J call TRBJ1-4, with TRBD1 matching over 7 bases. Trimming at V came to 7 bases and at J to 7 bases, leaving 6 bases not matched to a gene. The CDR3 covers 13 residues. CDR1 and CDR2 (germline): SGHTA, FQGNSA. The CDR3 region has the DNA TGTGCCAGCACACAGGGGAAGGGTGAAAAACTGTTTTTT. Translated: CASTQGKGEKLFF.

The V gene is TRBV5-4, the J gene TRBJ2-3; TRBD2 matches 16 bases. The junction had 5 bases not matched to a gene; V was cut back by 4 bases and J by 0 bases. CDR1 and CDR2 from the germline V gene are SGHNT and YYREEE (reference sequence). This CDR3 region has 18 residues. The CDR3, as DNA: TGTGCCAGCAGCAAGGGACTAGCGGGGGGGCGGAGCACAGATACGCAGTATTTT. Amino acid sequence: CASSKGLAGGRSTDTQYF.

The chain combines TRBV27 with TRBJ2-1; TRBD1 agrees at 8 bases. After removal of 6 bases from V and 2 bases from J, the junction contained 3 bases not matched to a gene. The CDR3 covers 14 residues. In germline, CDR1 is MNHEY, CDR2 SMNVEV (reference sequence). In nucleotides, the CDR3 is TGTGCCAGCAGAGGGACAGGCGCCTACAATGAGCAGTTCTTC. Its protein product is CASRGTGAYNEQFF.

The chain recombines TRBV4-3 with TRBJ2-1; the match to TRBD2 covers 10 bases. Germline-derived CDR1 and CDR2 are LGHNA and YSLEER. V gave up 2 bases and J gave up 5 bases; unmatched junction bases: 9. This CDR3 comprises 17 residues. The CDR3 region is CASSQSLAGGYDNEQFF. The CDR3 coding sequence is TGCGCCAGCAGCCAATCGTTAGCGGGGGGCTATGACAATGAGCAGTTCTTC.

This clone was observed a handful of times. V gene TRBV6-4 combines with J gene TRBJ2-3, with unresolved D. The germline V gene has CDR1 MRHNA and CDR2 SNTAGT. Between the trimmed V and J ends, which lost 3 bases and 9 bases, there was a span of 10 bases. CDR3 length: 12 residues. CDR3 bases: TGTGCCAGCAGTGAGAACGAGGAGACGCAGTATTTT. As protein: CASSENEETQYF.

This sequence joins TRBV7-9 and TRBJ2-1; TRBD2 aligns across 9 bases. CDR1 and CDR2 from the germline V gene are SEHNR and FQNEAQ (reference sequence). The CDR3 covers 18 residues. V lost 3 bases to trimming and J lost 8 bases; unmatched junction nucleotides: 17. The CDR3 loop is CASSFGIAGAPSNHEQFF. CDR3 in DNA: TGTGCCAGCAGCTTCGGAATAGCGGGGGCCCCATCCAACCATGAGCAGTTCTTC.

There are a few counts of this clone. The rearrangement uses TRBV2 and TRBJ1-2; D perhaps matches TRBD1 (5 bases). V dropped 4 bases and J dropped 4 bases, with 10 bases sitting between them. This CDR3 comprises 13 residues. CDR1 SNHLY and CDR2 FYNNEI come from the germline V gene. The CDR3 is CASSVQQGYGYTF. The CDR3 nucleotides read TGTGCCAGCAGTGTCCAGCAGGGCTATGGCTACACCTTC.

The chain employs TRBV20-1 and TRBJ2-5; D gene unclear. Per germline, CDR1 DFQATT and CDR2 SNEGSKA (reference sequence). The CDR3 runs to 11 residues. The CDR3 region has the DNA TGCAGATTCGAGTACCAAGAGACCCAGTACTTC. Translation: CRFEYQETQYF.

J is TRBJ2-5 and V is TRBV9, with 10 bases matching TRBD2. The V and J ends lost 0 bases and 4 bases, in that order; junction bases with no gene match: 3. Germline V gives CDR1 SGDLS, CDR2 YYNGEE. This CDR3 has 15 residues. CDR3 nucleotide sequence: TGTGCCAGCAGCGTAGGAGCGGGGGGGCCAGAGACCCAGTACTTC. Its protein product is CASSVGAGGPETQYF.

The chain uses TRBV9 and TRBJ2-2, with D perhaps TRBD1 (6 bases). CDR1 SGDLS and CDR2 YYNGEE come from the germline V gene. V dropped 3 bases and J dropped 2 bases, with 14 bases sitting between them. This CDR3 is built from 16 residues. The chain's CDR3 is CASSGTGLSNTGELFF. CDR3 bases: TGTGCCAGCAGCGGAACAGGGTTGTCAAACACCGGGGAGCTGTTTTTT.

The table lists this clone with a few counts. The genes are TRBV6-4 and TRBJ1-2; TRBD1 is a possible D gene (6 bases). The CDR3 loop spans 15 amino acids. Germline-derived CDR1 and CDR2 are MRHNA and SNTAGT. Trimming left V 3 bases short and J 7 bases short, with 18 bases between. CDR3 in amino acids: CASSEGSVPGAGYTF. The CDR3 nucleotides read TGTGCCAGCAGTGAGGGATCGGTCCCAGGGGCTGGCTACACCTTC.

This chain uses TRBV28 with TRBJ1-2; 11 positions agree with TRBD1. CDR1 is MDHEN and CDR2 is SYDVKM in the germline V gene. This CDR3 spans 14 amino acids. V was clipped by 3 bases and J by 4 bases; unmatched bases: 1. The CDR3 region has the DNA TGTGCCAGCAGTTTCGGACAGGGGGCCTATGGCTACACCTTC. Its translation is CASSFGQGAYGYTF.

The chain is built from TRBV6-5 and TRBJ2-7; D perhaps matches TRBD1 (6 bases). The germline V and J ends were trimmed by 6 bases and 3 bases, with 18 bases remaining between them. CDR1 and CDR2 (germline): MNHEY, SVGAGI. The CDR3 length is 15 residues. CDR3 bases: TGTGCCAGCAGCCTATCAGGGCCAGGGGTCTACGAGCAGTACTTC. This sequence encodes CASSLSGPGVYEQYF.

This rearrangement joins TRBV2 to TRBJ2-5, with 14 nucleotides matching TRBD2. The J call may be wrong; the DNA end is better matched by TRBJ2-7. The CDR3 extends over 14 amino acids. Germline CDR1 is SNHLY and CDR2 is FYNNEI. This CDR3 is CASSRLAGGTEQYF. DNA of the CDR3: TGTGCCAGCAGCCGACTAGCGGGGGGGACCGAGCAGTACTTC.

V gene TRBV28 combines with J gene TRBJ1-6, with 10 nucleotides matching TRBD1. The CDR3 runs 19 residues. Germline lookup yields CDR1 MDHEN and CDR2 SYDVKM. After removal of 7 bases from V and 0 bases from J, the junction contained 12 bases not matched to a gene. CDR3: CASTTAGQGGSSYNSPLHF. The CDR3 DNA sequence: TGTGCCAGCACCACGGCCGGACAGGGGGGAAGCTCCTATAATTCACCCCTCCACTTT.

J is TRBJ2-6 and V is TRBV16; 7 bases fit TRBD1. V was pared by 6 bases and J by 0 bases, with 8 bases of the junction left unmatched. The germline gives CDR1 KGHSY, CDR2 FQNENV. The CDR3 is made up of 17 amino acids. CDR3 in DNA: TGTGCCAGCAGTCCTTCGGGACAGAGCTCTGGGGCCAACGTCCTGACTTTC. It encodes CASSPSGQSSGANVLTF.

V is TRBV27 and J is TRBJ1-3; TRBD1 matches at 9 bases. The V gene end was trimmed by 6 bases and the J gene end by 4 bases; junction bases not matched to a gene: 7. Germline-derived CDR1 and CDR2 are MNHEY and SMNVEV (reference sequence). The CDR3 covers 15 residues. CDR3 nucleotides: TGTGCCAGCAGGAAACAGGGGGCAGGGGGAAACACCATATATTTT. Translated, it gives CASRKQGAGGNTIYF.

The chain employs TRBV19 and TRBJ1-2, with D unresolved. Germline CDR1 LNHDA, CDR2 SQIVND (reference sequence). This CDR3 region has 13 residues. The V end was cut by 5 bases, the J end by 0 bases, with 7 bases between. The CDR3 reads CASSGLTNYGYTF. The CDR3 DNA follows: TGTGCCAGTAGTGGGCTTACTAACTATGGCTACACCTTC.

In this sample, this clone turned up a few times. The chain couples TRBV7-2 to TRBJ2-5; perhaps TRBD2 as D (5 bases). The CDR3 is 12 amino acids. V was pared by 1 base and J by 11 bases, with 11 bases between. Germline CDR1 is SGHTA and CDR2 is FQGNSA. This CDR3 is CASSLERSGQYF. The CDR3 DNA is TGTGCCAGCAGCTTAGAACGAAGCGGACAGTACTTC. Full variable domain (outside the CDR3, taken from reference TRBV7-2 and TRBJ2-5): GAGVSQSPSNKVTEKGKDVELRCDPISGHTALYWYRQSLGQGLEFLIYFQGNSAPDKSGLPSDRFSAERTGGSVSTLTIQRTQQEDSAVYLCASSLERSGQYFGPGTRLLVL.

V and J are TRBV5-1 and TRBJ1-1; tentative D call: TRBD1 (5 bases). Germline loops: CDR1 SGHRS, CDR2 YFSETQ. V was trimmed by 2 bases and J by 3 bases, leaving 8 bases between them. The CDR3 contains 13 residues. CDR3 region: CASSFAGDTEAFF. CDR3 coding DNA: TGCGCCAGCAGCTTCGCGGGGGACACTGAAGCTTTCTTT.

The chain is built from TRBV4-1 and TRBJ2-1; D perhaps matches TRBD2 (5 bases). CDR3 length: 14 amino acids. Germline-derived CDR1 and CDR2 are MGHRA and YSYEKL. Trimming took off 1 base at V and 4 bases at J, with 8 bases between the two ends. DNA for the CDR3: TGCGCCAGCAGCCAAGGCCGGGATTACAATGAGCAGTTCTTC. Its protein is CASSQGRDYNEQFF.